These T cell receptor beta chains were read from a single sample in a study of CD8 T cells in Susac syndrome. TCRdb passed the immunoSEQ multiplex PCR reads through MiXCR, listing each CDR3 protein once. The sample holds more than 110,000 distinct CDR3 sequences, 94% seen once. Sequencing was carried out using CD8+ T cells from PBMCs. Receptor source: a human donor in good health. CDR3s include the opening cysteine and the closing phenylalanine or tryptophan. A D gene is named only where the DNA matches it firmly. Size is stated for part of the rows, as once, few or many counts, or as a class when the clone is expanded.

D,V,J,size,DNA,CDR3
NA,TRBV27,TRBJ1-1,once,TGTGCCAGCAGTTTATCGTCCAGGCCGAACACTGAAGCTTTCTTT,CASSLSSRPNTEAFF
TRBD1,TRBV20-1,TRBJ2-1,NA,TGCAGTGCTCCCTCAAGATATGAACAGACAGGGTGGGAGTTCTTC,CSAPSRYEQTGWEFF
NA,TRBV30,TRBJ2-7,NA,TGTGCCTGGAGTGTATTGAAGGGGAACGAGCAGTACTTC,CAWSVLKGNEQYF
NA,TRBV6-4,TRBJ2-3,NA,TGTGCCAGCAAGCCAGGGGCGCAGTATTTT,CASKPGAQYF
NA,TRBV6-5,TRBJ2-1,NA,TGTGCCAGCAGTGAAAACAATGAGCAGTTCTTC,CASSENNEQFF
NA,TRBV30,TRBJ2-7,NA,TGTGCCTGGAGTGTGGCGGGAGAGCAGTACTTC,CAWSVAGEQYF
TRBD1,TRBV2,TRBJ1-2,NA,TGTGCCAGCAGCGTCGGGACAGCCTATGGCTACACCTTC,CASSVGTAYGYTF
NA,TRBV24-1,TRBJ2-3,NA,TGTGCCACCAGTGATTTATCGGATACGCAGTATTTT,CATSDLSDTQYF
TRBD2,TRBV7-2,TRBJ2-1,NA,TGTGCCAGCAGCGACCTCCCCGCGGGAGGCCACAATGAGCAGTTCTTC,CASSDLPAGGHNEQFF
TRBD1,TRBV6-5,TRBJ2-1,NA,TGTGCCAGCAGTTACAGTCCTCGGGACAGGGTTTACAATGAGCAGTTCTTC,CASSYSPRDRVYNEQFF
TRBD2,TRBV15,TRBJ2-3,NA,TGTGCCACCAGCAGAGATAAGCGGGAGTGGGCAGATACGCAGTATTTT,CATSRDKREWADTQYF
TRBD2,TRBV9,TRBJ2-3,NA,TGTGCCAGCAGCGTAGTTCCAGCGGGACGCACAGATACGCAGTATTTT,CASSVVPAGRTDTQYF
TRBD2,TRBV3-1,TRBJ2-2,NA,TGTGCCAGCAGCCCTCGGGTAGGACTAGCCCCGTCCGGGGAGCTGTTTTTT,CASSPRVGLAPSGELFF
NA,TRBV29-1,TRBJ2-3,NA,TGCAGCGCCCCCATCCGGGATTCCACAGATACGCAGTATTTT,CSAPIRDSTDTQYF
NA,TRBV12-3/TRBV12-4,TRBJ2-7,NA,TGTGCCAGCAGACCCACAGGGCGGACCTACGAGCAGTACTTC,CASRPTGRTYEQYF
TRBD1,TRBV20-1,TRBJ1-2,NA,TGCAGTGCTAGCGGACAGGGCAGTATCTATGGCTACACCTTC,CSASGQGSIYGYTF
NA,TRBV6-2/TRBV6-3,TRBJ2-7,NA,TGTGCCAGCACCTCAGGGGTCGCCGTGGGGACGCAGTACTTC,CASTSGVAVGTQYF
NA,TRBV7-9,TRBJ2-7,NA,TGTGCCAGCAGCTTAGTTGGTTACTACGAGCAGTACTTC,CASSLVGYYEQYF
NA,TRBV20-1,TRBJ2-7,once,TGCAGTGCCCCGGACCACTACGAGCAGTACTTC,CSAPDHYEQYF
NA,TRBV9,TRBJ2-1,NA,TGTGCCAGCAGCCCTGGCCATTATGAGCAGTTCTTC,CASSPGHYEQFF